This T cell receptor (beta chain) was retrieved from a study of T cells expressing NK-cell markers. Study-wide results and caveats: It remained uncertain whether the expanded NKG2C+ T cell clones were specific for HCMV antigens. The contribution of dominant NKG2C+ clonotypes to CD8+ T cells in six donors was 1.0-7.0%. The CD3+CD56-NKG2C+ fraction was also led by these clonotypes in a few donors.

TCRdb processed the 5' RACE reads again and assigns one entry to each CDR3 protein, with no DNA. This sample carries about 460,000 distinct CDR3 sequences, with 1.4% going to the ten biggest clones. In regard to this clonotype: Antigen: not known.

The CDR3 length is 15 residues. Germline V gene data show CDR1 as ENHRY and CDR2 as SYGVKD. This chain joins TRBV10-3 and TRBJ1-6; no DNA is available, so the TRBD1 call from TCRdb remains unchecked. This sequence was found in a woman in her 50s in good health. Sample: blood T cells: a sorted CD56 or NKG2C T cell subset, CD4+ or CD8+ T cells, or bulk PBMC T cells (not recorded which). The CDR3 is CAISLTGKVDSPLHF.